The 11 T cell receptor beta chains reported below all come from one sample, sequenced in a study of T cells in Graves' hyperthyroidism and ophthalmopathy (dated by TCRdb to about 2019). Libraries were prepared through multiplex PCR. The reads were generated on an Illumina HiSeq 2000. The TCR beta CDR3 regions were amplified from RNA transcripts. The first round of RT-PCR for the TCR CDR3 was performed with the HTBI primer set and the Qiagen OneStep RT-PCR kit. TCRdb cleaned the public reads at Q25 with fastp, built clones with MiXCR and kept in-frame beta chains. CDR3 protein duplicates are merged, each entry listing the most common genes and DNA. Across this sample there are hundreds of thousands of distinct CDR3 sequences, with approximately 13% seen only once. The ten largest clonotypes hold almost 6% of the sample. The sequenced material came from blood. The receptors originated from a woman in her twenties or thirties with Graves' hyperthyroidism that later progressed to Graves' ophthalmopathy.

The chain carries TRBV7-2 and TRBJ1-5, with D possibly TRBD1 on 5 matching bases. V was clipped by 5 bases and J by 3 bases, with 11 bases between them. The CDR3 runs to 14 residues. Germline CDR1 SGHTA, CDR2 FQGNSA. For the CDR3, the DNA is TGTGCCAGCAGCCGGGGACCGATCAATCAGCCCCAGCATTTT. Amino acid sequence: CASSRGPINQPQHF.

The gene calls are TRBV28 and TRBJ2-7; TRBD2 agrees at 8 bases. The J segment lost 4 bases and the V segment lost 7 bases, leaving 12 bases of the junction unmatched. Per the germline V gene, CDR1 is MDHEN and CDR2 is SYDVKM. This CDR3 region has 15 residues. CDR3 coding DNA: TGTGCCAGCACCGCCCCAAGCGGGAGTTGGTACGAGCAGTACTTC. Its translation: CASTAPSGSWYEQYF.

This clonotype occurred many times. The chain employs TRBV24-1 and TRBJ2-1; TRBD2 matches at 11 bases. The CDR3 covers 14 residues. J gave up 7 bases and V 6 bases, and 4 bases lay outside the gene matches. Germline-derived CDR1 and CDR2 are KGHDR and SFDVKD. The CDR3 nucleotides are TGTGCCACCAGTATAGCGGGAGGGCCTAATGAGCAGTTCTTC. This gives the protein CATSIAGGPNEQFF.

This clonotype was detected many times. CDR3: CAISRTANSYNEQFF. Written as DNA, the CDR3 is TGTGCCATCAGCCGGACAGCGAATTCCTACAATGAGCAGTTCTTC. V and J are TRBV10-3 and TRBJ2-1; D is perhaps TRBD1 (6 bases). The germline V gene encodes CDR1 ENHRY and CDR2 SYGVKD. The V end was cut by 6 bases, the J end by 1 base, with 13 bases between. The length of the CDR3 is 15 residues.

This clonotype was recorded at least ten times. The chain has TRBV7-9 and TRBJ2-1, with TRBD2 matching over 7 bases. The V gene's germline CDR1 is SEHNR and CDR2 FQNEAQ (reference sequence). CDR3 size: 12 residues. With 5 bases clipped from V and 10 bases from J, the junction kept 5 bases outside the gene matches. CDR3: CASSPARGEQFF. In nucleotides, the CDR3 is TGTGCCAGCAGCCCAGCGCGGGGGGAGCAGTTCTTC.

This clonotype was recorded at least ten times. The V and J genes are TRBV30 and TRBJ1-1, with D tentatively TRBD1 (5 bases). Germline CDR1 and CDR2: GTSNPN and SVGIG (reference sequence). Trimming took 5 bases from V and 1 from J, leaving 11 bases between them. CDR3 length: 13 amino acids. CDR3 region: CAWAPGQNTEAFF. CDR3 DNA sequence: TGTGCCTGGGCACCAGGACAGAACACTGAAGCTTTCTTT.

This clonotype was picked up a small number of times. The chain couples TRBV3-1 to TRBJ1-2; D perhaps matches TRBD1 (5 bases). Trimming took 1 base from V and 8 from J, leaving 17 bases between them. Germline V gives CDR1 LGHDT, CDR2 YNNKEL (reference sequence). The CDR3 extends over 15 amino acids. The CDR3 sequence: CASSQGVAGGSGYTF. In DNA, the CDR3 is TGTGCCAGCAGCCAAGGGGTAGCTGGGGGGAGCGGCTACACCTTC.

This clonotype has a single count. A much larger clone lies one base from this, so it may be a read error. The genes are TRBV5-1 and TRBJ2-2, with 7 bases aligning to TRBD1. The J segment lost 6 bases and the V segment lost 4 bases, leaving 9 bases of the junction unmatched. CDR1 is SGHRS and CDR2 is YFSETQ in the germline V gene. The CDR3 is 15 amino acids. CDR3 residues: CASSQDRVDAGELFF. DNA of the CDR3: TGCGCCAGCAGCCAAGACAGGGTGGACGCCGGGGAGCTGTTTTTT.

This clonotype was recorded many times. The V gene is TRBV11-2, the J gene TRBJ2-5, with D hard to call. The CDR3 length is 15 residues. Germline V gene sequence: CDR1 SGHAT, CDR2 FQNNGV. V dropped 1 base and J dropped 5 bases, with 14 bases sitting between them. The CDR3 spells CASSLGPVSAETQYF. CDR3 DNA sequence: TGTGCCAGCAGCTTAGGCCCCGTCTCGGCGGAGACCCAGTACTTC.

This clonotype was picked up many times. The chain couples TRBV10-3 to TRBJ2-3; the match to TRBD2 covers 10 bases. V was clipped by 4 bases and J by 1 base; unmatched bases: 5. The germline V gene has CDR1 ENHRY and CDR2 SYGVKD. The CDR3 has 16 residues. The chain's CDR3 is CAISGTGTSGTDTQYF. The CDR3 nucleotides are TGTGCCATCAGTGGGACCGGGACTAGCGGCACAGATACGCAGTATTTT.

Concerning this clonotype: This may stem from a read error, because a much larger clone lies one nucleotide away. The V gene is TRBV19, the J gene TRBJ2-5; 11 bases agree with TRBD1. Germline CDR1 reads LNHDA; CDR2 reads SQIVND (reference sequence). The CDR3 totals 17 residues. With 6 bases clipped from V and 6 bases from J, the junction kept 15 bases outside the gene matches. CDR3 nucleotide sequence: TGTGCCAGTAGCCTAATATCGGGACAGGGGGGTTCGAAGACCCAGTACTTC. Translating it yields CASSLISGQGGSKTQYF.